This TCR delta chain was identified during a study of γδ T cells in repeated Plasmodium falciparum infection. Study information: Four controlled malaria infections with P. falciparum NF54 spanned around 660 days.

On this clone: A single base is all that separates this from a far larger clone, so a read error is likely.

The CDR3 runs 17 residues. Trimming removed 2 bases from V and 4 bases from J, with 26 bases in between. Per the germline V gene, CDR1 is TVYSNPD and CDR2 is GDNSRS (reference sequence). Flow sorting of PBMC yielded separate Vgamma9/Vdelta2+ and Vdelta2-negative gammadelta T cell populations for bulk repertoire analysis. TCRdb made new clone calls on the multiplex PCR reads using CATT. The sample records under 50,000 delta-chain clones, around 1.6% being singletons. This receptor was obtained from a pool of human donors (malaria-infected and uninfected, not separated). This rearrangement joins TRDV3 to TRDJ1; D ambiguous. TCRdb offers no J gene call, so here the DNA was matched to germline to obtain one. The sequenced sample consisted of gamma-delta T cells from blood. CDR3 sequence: CAFPGLYHPVHGDKLIF. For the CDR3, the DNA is TGTGCCTTTCCTGGCCTATACCACCCTGTACACGGCGATAAACTCATCTTT.